One and the same sample provided the 20 T cell receptor beta chains below, sequenced in a study of post-analysis software for immune sequencing data. Study-level points and caveats: Relative to controls, patients had 4 or 5 TRBV segments at higher frequency, with TRBV5-6, TRBV5-1 and TRBV20-1 among these.

The authors incorporated unique molecular identifiers into the TCR beta cDNA libraries. TCRdb re-analysed the PCR reads in MiXCR, keeping a single row per CDR3 protein. The table shows hundreds of thousands of distinct CDR3 sequences, with 25% to 30% occurring only once. No antigen has been identified for these receptors. The specimen was blood. The origin of the receptors is a girl between 10 and 17 years old with multiple sclerosis.

The gene calls are TRBV5-1 and TRBJ2-2; TRBD1 agrees at 7 bases. Germline V gene lookup returns CDR1 SGHRS and CDR2 YFSETQ. The CDR3 has 16 amino acids. V was clipped by 1 base and J by 1 base; unmatched bases: 4. CDR3 DNA sequence: TGCGCCAGCAGCTTGAGGACAGGCTTGAACACCGGGGAGCTGTTTTTT. Translated: CASSLRTGLNTGELFF.

About this clonotype: A read error is possible here, since a much larger clone lies one base away. The chain combines TRBV4-3 with TRBJ2-5; TRBD2 agrees at 7 bases. CDR3 length: 17 residues. Per germline, CDR1 LGHNA and CDR2 YSLEER. Trimming took 1 base from V and 11 from J; bases not matched to a gene: 19. In DNA form, the CDR3 reads TGCGCCAGCAGCCAAGGAGCCCCCGGTTCAGCGGTTAGCGGGCAGTACTTC. It translates to CASSQGAPGSAVSGQYF.

This clonotype was counted ten times or more. The gene calls are TRBV5-1 and TRBJ2-7; 7 bases line up with TRBD1. The germline V gene encodes CDR1 SGHRS and CDR2 YFSETQ. This CDR3 is 15 amino acids long. V dropped 4 bases and J dropped 2; count of bases not matched to a gene: 9. The CDR3 DNA reads TGCGCCAGCAGCCCGGGGTTGACAGGGACCTACGAGCAGTACTTC. Its protein is CASSPGLTGTYEQYF.

The chain recombines TRBV5-1 with TRBJ2-1; 9 bases line up with TRBD2. Trimming took 2 bases from V and 10 from J; bases not matched to a gene: 10. The germline V gene encodes CDR1 SGHRS and CDR2 YFSETQ. CDR3 length equals 15 residues. The CDR3 loop is CASSLTMRTSEEQFF. As DNA, the CDR3 is TGCGCCAGCAGCTTAACCATGCGGACTAGCGAAGAGCAGTTCTTC.

This clonotype has just a few counts. The genes are TRBV7-2 and TRBJ2-1, with D possibly matching TRBD2 (5 bases). CDR1 and CDR2 (germline): SGHTA, FQGNSA. Trimming removed 5 bases from V and 3 bases from J, with 11 bases in between. CDR3 size: 14 residues. The CDR3 DNA reads as TGTGCCAGCAGCATTGGACTTAACTACAATGAGCAGTTCTTC. Protein: CASSIGLNYNEQFF.

This clonotype was seen more than once but under ten times. The gene calls are TRBV2 and TRBJ2-4, with 11 bases matching TRBD2. The DNA end favors TRBJ2-7, so the J call may be wrong. CDR3 length: 14 amino acids. Germline CDR1 is SNHLY and CDR2 is FYNNEI. This chain's CDR3 is CASSETSGTYEQYF. The DNA of the CDR3 is TGTGCCAGCAGTGAGACTAGCGGGACCTACGAGCAGTACTTC.

In this sample, this clonotype turned up a few times. The chain combines TRBV7-2 with TRBJ2-7; D is unresolved. This CDR3 has 15 residues. The V end lost 4 bases, the J end lost 1 base, and 14 bases lay between the germline ends. Germline V lookup: CDR1 SGHTA, CDR2 FQGNSA. CDR3 region: CASSSELGASYEQYF. The CDR3 DNA is TGTGCCAGCAGCTCAGAGTTAGGTGCTTCCTACGAGCAGTACTTC.

This chain connects TRBV5-1 to TRBJ2-4, with TRBD1 identical over 7 bases. Germline CDR1 and CDR2: SGHRS and YFSETQ. The CDR3 covers 17 residues. J was trimmed by 1 base and V by 0 bases; bases with no gene match: 7. The DNA for the CDR3 is TGCGCCAGCAGCTTGGAGACAGGGCCCGGGGCCAAAAACATTCAGTACTTC. It codes for CASSLETGPGAKNIQYF.

This clonotype was observed many times. CDR3 sequence: CATKRTGSSYEQYF. The CDR3 DNA is TGTGCCACCAAACGGACAGGGAGCTCCTACGAGCAGTACTTC. The chain carries TRBV28 and TRBJ2-7; 8 bases agree with TRBD1. This CDR3 has 14 amino acids. J was trimmed by 0 bases and V by 10 bases; bases with no gene match: 8. Germline assignment: CDR1 MDHEN and CDR2 SYDVKM. The complete variable domain, with remaining parts taken from reference TRBV28 and TRBJ2-7, reads DVKVTQSSRYLVKRTGEKVFLECVQDMDHENMFWYRQDPGLGLRLIYFSYDVKMKEKGDIPEGYSVSREKKERFSLILESASTNQTSMYLCATKRTGSSYEQYFGPGTRLTVT.

The gene calls are TRBV12-3 or TRBV12-4 and TRBJ2-3; 13 bases match TRBD2. The CDR3 loop spans 17 amino acids. V shed 6 bases, J shed 0 bases, and the junction held 6 bases outside the gene matches. The CDR3 sequence is CASSPGTSGVSTDTQYF. The CDR3 bases are TGTGCCAGCAGCCCCGGGACTAGCGGGGTTAGCACAGATACGCAGTATTTT.

This clonotype was counted between two and nine times. The CDR3 loop reads CASSELGQGFYEQYF. The CDR3 DNA reads TGTGCCAGCAGTGAATTGGGACAGGGATTTTACGAGCAGTACTTC. V gene TRBV6-1 combines with J gene TRBJ2-7; TRBD1 aligns across 9 bases. The CDR3 loop spans 15 amino acids. CDR1 is MNHNS, CDR2 SASEGT, per germline. J gave up 4 bases and V 2 bases, and 6 bases lay outside the gene matches.

The sample holds a few counts of this clonotype. J is TRBJ2-1 and V is TRBV12-3 or TRBV12-4, with no clear D. The CDR3 covers 14 residues. V was clipped by 7 bases and J by 4 bases, with 14 bases between them. The CDR3 sequence: CASTAPWDYNEQFF. CDR3 in DNA: TGTGCCAGCACGGCCCCCTGGGATTACAATGAGCAGTTCTTC.

Many counts were recorded for this clonotype. The rearrangement links TRBV28 to TRBJ1-1; D is unresolved. The CDR3 is made up of 13 amino acids. Germline values: CDR1 MDHEN, CDR2 SYDVKM. Trimming shortened V by 3 bases and J by 0 bases, and 5 bases separated the two germline ends. The CDR3 nucleotides read TGTGCCAGCAGTTTGACGATGAACACTGAAGCTTTCTTT. The encoded protein is CASSLTMNTEAFF.

The CDR3 bases are TGCAGCGTTGTGGCAGGATACAATGAGCAGTTCTTC. Translating gives CSVVAGYNEQFF. The chain links TRBV29-1 to TRBJ2-1; D ambiguous. Trimming took 4 bases from V and 4 from J, leaving 8 bases between them. The CDR3 length is 12 residues. Germline V lookup: CDR1 SQVTM, CDR2 ANQGSEA.

This clonotype was counted between two and nine times. This chain joins TRBV2 and TRBJ2-4, with D unclear. Germline V CDR1 and CDR2: SNHLY, FYNNEI. The CDR3 contains 13 residues. The V gene lost 4 bases and the J gene lost 4 bases, with 8 bases spanning the gap. CDR3 amino acids: CASSGARKNIQYF. The CDR3 DNA reads as TGTGCCAGCAGTGGTGCCAGGAAAAACATTCAGTACTTC.

At least ten counts were recorded for this clonotype. The rearrangement links TRBV7-7 to TRBJ2-1, with TRBD1 matching 8 bases. V dropped 1 base and J dropped 8; count of bases not matched to a gene: 10. Germline CDR1 is SSHAT and CDR2 is FNYEAQ (reference sequence). The CDR3 is 16 amino acids. CDR3 amino acids: CASSLEGAGGRDEQFF. In DNA, the CDR3 is TGTGCCAGCAGCTTAGAAGGGGCAGGGGGCCGGGATGAGCAGTTCTTC.

This clonotype was counted ten times or more. The J gene is TRBJ2-5, the V gene TRBV5-1, with D tentatively TRBD2 (5 bases). V lost 4 bases and J 5 bases, leaving 12 bases between the germline ends. The germline V gene encodes CDR1 SGHRS and CDR2 YFSETQ. CDR3 length equals 13 residues. CDR3 amino acids: CASSPEGSETQYF. CDR3 DNA: TGCGCCAGCAGCCCCGAGGGATCGGAGACCCAGTACTTC.

The DNA for the CDR3 is TGTGCCAGCAGACGGACTAGCGGGAGTCCAGATACGCAGTATTTT. Protein: CASRRTSGSPDTQYF. This chain uses TRBV2 with TRBJ2-3; TRBD2 matches 13 bases. This CDR3 has 15 amino acids. CDR1 is SNHLY and CDR2 is FYNNEI in the germline V gene. V trimming: 6 bases; J trimming: 4 bases; junction bases outside the gene matches: 4.

This chain links TRBV4-1 with TRBJ2-2; a possible D gene is TRBD1 (7 bases). V was shortened by 0 bases and J by 4 bases, with 18 bases between the two germline ends. The CDR3 extends over 18 amino acids. The germline CDR1 and CDR2 sequences are MGHRA and YSYEKL. As DNA, the CDR3 is TGCGCCAGCAGCCAAGATCCAGGGGGGCGCGATTGCACCGGGGAGCTGTTTTTT. Its protein product is CASSQDPGGRDCTGELFF.

V is TRBV9 and J is TRBJ2-1, with 9 nucleotides matching TRBD1. This CDR3 is 18 amino acids long. The germline CDR1 and CDR2 sequences are SGDLS and YYNGEE. V was pared by 4 bases and J by 10 bases, with 21 bases of the junction left unmatched. CDR3 loop: CASSPDRDRASSRVEQFF. The DNA for the CDR3 is TGTGCCAGCAGCCCAGACCGGGACAGGGCGTCTAGCAGAGTCGAGCAGTTCTTC.